The 15 T cell receptor beta chains reported below all come from one sample, sequenced in a study of blood T cell repertoires in COVID-19. Here immunoSEQ multiplex PCR was the method, and the copy in TCRdb shows in-frame clones only, minus some. The sample carries 200,000 to 250,000 clones, roughly 90% recorded once. The sample taken for sequencing was peripheral blood. Receptor source: a man aged 60 to 75 with acute or convalescent COVID-19.

The chain carries TRBV6-5 and TRBJ2-1, with D unresolved. CDR1 and CDR2 (germline): MNHEY, SVGAGI. V shed 2 bases and J shed 0 bases, with 8 bases lying between them. CDR3 length equals 15 residues. CDR3 bases: TGTGCCAGCAGTTACGAGGCGAGCTCCTACAATGAGCAGTTCTTC. Translation: CASSYEASSYNEQFF.

CDR3 residues: CASSLTETNTEAFF. DNA for the CDR3: TGTGCCAGCAGTTTAACCGAGACAAACACTGAAGCTTTCTTT. The chain carries TRBV27 and TRBJ1-1; D is undetermined. The CDR3 consists of 14 residues. V shed 2 bases and J shed 2 bases, with 9 bases lying between them. Germline V lookup: CDR1 MNHEY, CDR2 SMNVEV (reference sequence).

The gene calls are TRBV4-1 and TRBJ2-7; 10 bases match TRBD1. Losses at the gene ends were 4 bases for V and 1 base for J; bases not matched to a gene: 10. This CDR3 region has 17 residues. Per the germline V gene, CDR1 is MGHRA and CDR2 is YSYEKL. The CDR3 DNA is TGCGCCAGCAGCCTCCCCCCCGGGGACAGGGGATCCTACGAGCAGTACTTC. Translation: CASSLPPGDRGSYEQYF.

The chain couples TRBV4-3 to TRBJ2-1; the match to TRBD2 covers 7 bases. After removal of 4 bases from V and 2 bases from J, the junction contained 5 bases not matched to a gene. The CDR3 loop spans 15 amino acids. Germline V gene lookup returns CDR1 LGHNA and CDR2 YSLEER. The CDR3 here is CASSPGLDPYNEQFF. In DNA, the CDR3 is TGCGCCAGCAGCCCCGGACTAGATCCCTACAATGAGCAGTTCTTC.

The genes are TRBV29-1 and TRBJ2-3; a possible D gene is TRBD1 (6 bases). The CDR3 runs 15 residues. V lost 2 bases, J lost 3 bases, and 15 bases lay in between. Germline CDR1 and CDR2: SQVTM and ANQGSEA. CDR3: CSVEPTGRETDTQYF. The CDR3 DNA reads TGCAGCGTTGAACCGACAGGCCGGGAAACAGATACGCAGTATTTT.

The chain has TRBV6-1 and TRBJ1-2, with a weak D call TRBD1 (6 bases). V lost 2 bases to trimming and J lost 5 bases, with 12 bases between them. CDR3 length: 14 amino acids. Looked up from germline, CDR1 is MNHNS and CDR2 is SASEGT. The CDR3 bases are TGTGCCAGCAGTGAACGGGGGGCGACGTATGGCTACACCTTC. Its protein is CASSERGATYGYTF.

This chain uses TRBV6-1 with TRBJ2-7; possible D gene TRBD1, 6 bases. The CDR3 covers 16 residues. CDR1 is MNHNS and CDR2 is SASEGT in the germline V gene. The V end was cut by 1 base, the J end by 2 bases, with 15 bases between. The CDR3 protein is CASSEEGTPDPYEQYF. DNA for the CDR3: TGTGCCAGCAGTGAAGAGGGGACACCAGACCCCTACGAGCAGTACTTC.

This chain links TRBV3-1 (or the pseudogene TRBV3-2) with TRBJ2-5; perhaps TRBD2 as D (5 bases). Trimming left V 4 bases short and J 2 bases short, with 14 bases between. This CDR3 contains 15 residues. The germline V gene encodes CDR1 LGHDT and CDR2 YNNKEL (reference sequence). The CDR3 nucleotides read TGTGCCAGCAGCCCCCATGGGCGACTACAAGAGACCCAGTACTTC. Amino acid sequence: CASSPHGRLQETQYF.

CDR3 loop: CASSLGLAGREQYF. CDR3 in DNA: TGTGCCAGCAGCTTAGGTCTAGCGGGACGCGAGCAGTACTTC. The gene calls are TRBV7-9 and TRBJ2-7; 9 positions agree with TRBD2. The CDR3 totals 14 residues. CDR1 and CDR2 (germline): SEHNR, FQNEAQ (reference sequence). V shed 1 base and J 6 bases; nucleotides not matched to a gene: 4.

The chain couples TRBV29-1 to TRBJ2-5; maybe TRBD1 (5 bases). This CDR3 has 13 residues. Germline V gene data show CDR1 as SQVTM and CDR2 as ANQGSEA. With 4 bases removed from V and 5 bases from J, the gap between germline ends came to 14 bases. The CDR3 nucleotides are TGCAGCGTTGGATTATCCGCAGGGGAGACCCAGTACTTC. Amino acids: CSVGLSAGETQYF.

The chain joins TRBV5-1 to TRBJ2-3; TRBD1 is a possible D gene (5 bases). V was cut by 6 bases and J by 3 bases, with 17 bases left in between. The CDR3 consists of 15 residues. Germline V CDR1 and CDR2: SGHRS, YFSETQ. Written as DNA, the CDR3 is TGCGCCAGCATCCTTGGGAAGGGGATGACAGATACGCAGTATTTT. Its translation is CASILGKGMTDTQYF.

J is TRBJ1-6 and V is TRBV27, with 10 positions matching TRBD1. The CDR3 is made up of 16 amino acids. Germline V gene data show CDR1 as MNHEY and CDR2 as SMNVEV (reference sequence). The ends lost 4 bases at V and 6 bases at J; junction bases unmatched: 6. In DNA, the CDR3 is TGTGCCAGCAGTTCCCGGGACAGGGGCCCTAATTCACCCCTCCACTTT. Residues: CASSSRDRGPNSPLHF.

The V call is TRBV7-6, the J call TRBJ1-1, with 11 bases aligning to TRBD1. Trimming at V came to 5 bases and at J to 0 bases, leaving 5 bases not matched to a gene. Germline CDR1 SGHVS, CDR2 FNYEAQ. This CDR3 has 16 residues. CDR3 in DNA: TGTGCCAGCAGCCGGACAGGGGGCTGGATGAACACTGAAGCTTTCTTT. Its protein product is CASSRTGGWMNTEAFF.

The chain recombines TRBV5-1 with TRBJ1-5; 9 bases are shared with TRBD1. The CDR3 is 15 amino acids. Losses at the gene ends were 0 bases for V and 4 bases for J; bases not matched to a gene: 2. Germline V gene data show CDR1 as SGHRS and CDR2 as YFSETQ. Here the CDR3 DNA reads TGCGCCAGCAGCTTGGCAGGACAGGGGAATCAGCCCCAGCATTTT. This encodes CASSLAGQGNQPQHF.

The chain has TRBV28 and TRBJ1-2; D is unresolved. The CDR3 is 14 amino acids. V shed 5 bases and J shed 7 bases, with 17 bases lying between them. Germline V gives CDR1 MDHEN, CDR2 SYDVKM. CDR3 protein: CASSPPGGPGGYTF. CDR3 in DNA: TGTGCCAGCAGTCCCCCGGGAGGGCCCGGTGGCTACACCTTC.